This T cell receptor beta chain was identified during a study of shared clonotypes between healthy human individuals. At the level of the study: Donors were a couple of women and a few men aged 18 to 49.

Ten immunoSEQ deep assay plates held the unsorted PBMC DNA. Source study methods: From ImmunoSEQ came sequences covering only the junction and carrying no quality scores, so filtering differed. Generated by immunoSEQ multiplex PCR, the TCRdb table keeps only in-frame clones and is missing some. V, J and clone size reflect that table, while D and trimming were determined from the DNA. The table has around 510,000 clones, around 81% seen once; the top ten hold about 12%. A note on this clone: Other nucleotide sequences in the sample specify the same CDR3.

Each of the donors was a healthy adult who was HIV-negative and had not had a recent acute infection or vaccination. Germline V gene sequence: CDR1 SGDLS, CDR2 YYNGEE. The CDR3 sequence is 14 residues long. Trimming pared 1 base from V and 1 base from J, leaving 7 bases between. Material for sequencing was PBMCs. V and J are TRBV9 and TRBJ2-3; D not certain. The sequence was collected from a woman between 35 and 50 years old in good health. Some clones in this sample may be carry-over from other donors' samples. In DNA, the CDR3 is TGTGCCAGCAGCGTATCAGGACGCACAGATACGCAGTATTTT. Amino acids: CASSVSGRTDTQYF.